A single sample is the source of the 3 T cell receptor beta chains below, sequenced in a study of cytomegalovirus exposure and HLA in healthy donors. The PCR was carried out with 60 Vbeta primers and 13 Jbeta primers. Clones were read by immunoSEQ multiplex PCR, and TCRdb kept only the in-frame ones, dropping some. This sample has about 130,000 clones, with 60% to 80% found just once. Sequencing used PBMCs. The origin of the receptors is a man in his thirties or forties in good health and CMV-seronegative.

The rearrangement links TRBV30 to TRBJ2-2, with 8 bases identical to TRBD1. Germline-derived CDR1 and CDR2 are GTSNPN and SVGIG (reference sequence). This CDR3 comprises 15 residues. Germline trimming cut 0 bases from V and 4 bases from J; bases unmatched to any gene: 4. As DNA, the CDR3 is TGTGCCTGGAGTGTACAAGACAGGGGCACCGGGGAGCTGTTTTTT. Translating it yields CAWSVQDRGTGELFF. The full variable domain, its missing parts supplied by reference TRBV30 and TRBJ2-2, is SQTIHQWPATLVQPVGSPLSLECTVEGTSNPNLYWYRQAAGRGLQLLFYSVGIGQISSEVPQNLSASRPQDRQFILSSKKLLLSDSGFYLCAWSVQDRGTGELFFGEGSRLTVL.

The V call is TRBV11-2, the J call TRBJ1-1; D unclear. V was pared by 1 base and J by 3 bases, with 6 bases between. The CDR3 contains 13 residues. The germline V gene has CDR1 SGHAT and CDR2 FQNNGV. The CDR3 DNA reads TGTGCCAGCAGCTTAGTGAGTGACACTGAAGCTTTCTTT. Its translation: CASSLVSDTEAFF. The full variable domain, completed using reference TRBV11-2 and TRBJ1-1, is EAGVAQSPRYKIIEKRQSVAFWCNPISGHATLYWYQQILGQGPKLLIQFQNNGVVDDSQLPKDRFSAERLKGVDSTLKIQPAKLEDSAVYLCASSLVSDTEAFFGQGTRLTVV.

This clone was detected a few times. The chain couples TRBV5-1 to TRBJ2-1; a possible D gene is TRBD2 (6 bases). Germline values: CDR1 SGHRS, CDR2 YFSETQ. The V end was cut by 2 bases, the J end by 8 bases, with 14 bases between. The CDR3 is 14 amino acids. The CDR3 coding sequence is TGCGCCAGCAGCTTCGCGGGGTTAGGGGATGAGCAGTTCTTC. It encodes CASSFAGLGDEQFF.